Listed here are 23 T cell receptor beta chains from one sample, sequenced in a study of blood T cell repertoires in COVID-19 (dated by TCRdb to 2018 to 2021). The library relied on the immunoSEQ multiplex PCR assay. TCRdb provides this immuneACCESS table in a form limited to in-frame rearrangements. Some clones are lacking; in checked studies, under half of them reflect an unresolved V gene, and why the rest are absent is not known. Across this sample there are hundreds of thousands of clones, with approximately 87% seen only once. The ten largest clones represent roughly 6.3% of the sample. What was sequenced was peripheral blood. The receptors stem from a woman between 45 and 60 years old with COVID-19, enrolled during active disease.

The CDR3 region is CASSFQSGSGSYNEQFF. For the CDR3, the DNA is TGTGCCAGCAGCTTTCAGTCAGGGTCCGGCTCCTACAATGAGCAGTTCTTC. The chain joins TRBV11-3 to TRBJ2-1; the D gene is possibly TRBD1 (5 bases). The CDR3 has 17 residues. The germline V gene has CDR1 SGHNT and CDR2 YENEEA. Trimming cost V 3 bases and J 0 bases, with 15 bases left between them.

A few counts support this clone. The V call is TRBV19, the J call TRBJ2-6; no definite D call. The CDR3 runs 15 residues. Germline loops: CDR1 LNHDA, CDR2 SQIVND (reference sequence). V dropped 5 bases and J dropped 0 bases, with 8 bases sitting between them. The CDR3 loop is CASSFRYSGANVLTF. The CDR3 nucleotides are TGTGCCAGTAGTTTCAGATACTCTGGGGCCAACGTCCTGACTTTC. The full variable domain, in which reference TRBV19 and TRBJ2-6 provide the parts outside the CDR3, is DGGITQSPKYLFRKEGQNVTLSCEQNLNHDAMYWYRQDPGQGLRLIYYSQIVNDFQKGDIAEGYSVSREKKESFPLTVTSAQKNPTAFYLCASSFRYSGANVLTFGAGSRLTVL.

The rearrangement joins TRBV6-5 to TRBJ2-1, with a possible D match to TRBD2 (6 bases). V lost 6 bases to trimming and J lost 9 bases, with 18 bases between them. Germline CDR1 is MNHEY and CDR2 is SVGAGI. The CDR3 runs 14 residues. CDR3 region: CASSQTSLRLEQFF. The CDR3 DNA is TGTGCCAGCAGCCAGACTAGTCTTCGGCTTGAGCAGTTCTTC.

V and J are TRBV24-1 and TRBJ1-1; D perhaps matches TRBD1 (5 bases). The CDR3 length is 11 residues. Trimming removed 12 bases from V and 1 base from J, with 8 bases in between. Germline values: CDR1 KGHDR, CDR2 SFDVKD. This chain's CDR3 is CACGTNTEAFF. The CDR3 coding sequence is TGTGCCTGCGGGACGAACACTGAAGCTTTCTTT.

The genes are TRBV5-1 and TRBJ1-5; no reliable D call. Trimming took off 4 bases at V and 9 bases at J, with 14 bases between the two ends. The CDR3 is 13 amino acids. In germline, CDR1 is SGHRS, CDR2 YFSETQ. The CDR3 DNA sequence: TGCGCCAGCAGCGCGGCGGTCTCGGGGCCCCAGCATTTT. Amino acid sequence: CASSAAVSGPQHF.

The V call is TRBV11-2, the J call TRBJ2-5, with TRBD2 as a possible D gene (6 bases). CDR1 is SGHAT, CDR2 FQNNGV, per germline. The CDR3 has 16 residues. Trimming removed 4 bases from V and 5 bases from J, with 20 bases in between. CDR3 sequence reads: CASSSQERVVGETQYF. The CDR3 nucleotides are TGTGCCAGCAGCTCACAGGAGCGGGTAGTGGGGGAGACCCAGTACTTC.

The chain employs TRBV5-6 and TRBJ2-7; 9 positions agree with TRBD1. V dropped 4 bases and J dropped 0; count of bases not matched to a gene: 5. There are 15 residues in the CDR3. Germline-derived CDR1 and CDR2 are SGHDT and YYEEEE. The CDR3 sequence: CASSGDRGGSYEQYF. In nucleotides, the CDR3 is TGTGCCAGCAGCGGAGACAGGGGGGGCTCCTACGAGCAGTACTTC.

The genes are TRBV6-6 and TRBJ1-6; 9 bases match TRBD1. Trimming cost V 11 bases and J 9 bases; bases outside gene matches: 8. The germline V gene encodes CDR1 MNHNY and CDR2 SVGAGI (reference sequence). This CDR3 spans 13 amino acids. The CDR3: CAGRDRESSPLHF. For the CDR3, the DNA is TGTGCCGGTCGGGACAGGGAAAGTTCACCCCTCCACTTT.

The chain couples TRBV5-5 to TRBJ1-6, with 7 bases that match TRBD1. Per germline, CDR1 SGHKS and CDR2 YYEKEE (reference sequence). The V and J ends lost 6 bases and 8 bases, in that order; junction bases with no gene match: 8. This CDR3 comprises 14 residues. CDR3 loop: CASIKGQVDSPLHF. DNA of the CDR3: TGTGCCAGCATCAAAGGACAGGTGGATTCACCCCTCCACTTT.

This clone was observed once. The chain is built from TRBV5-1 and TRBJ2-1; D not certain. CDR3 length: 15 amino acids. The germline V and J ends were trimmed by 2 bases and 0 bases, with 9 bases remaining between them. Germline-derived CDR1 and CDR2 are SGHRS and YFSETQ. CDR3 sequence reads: CASSFVASSYNEQFF. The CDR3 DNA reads TGCGCCAGCAGCTTCGTAGCTAGCTCCTACAATGAGCAGTTCTTC.

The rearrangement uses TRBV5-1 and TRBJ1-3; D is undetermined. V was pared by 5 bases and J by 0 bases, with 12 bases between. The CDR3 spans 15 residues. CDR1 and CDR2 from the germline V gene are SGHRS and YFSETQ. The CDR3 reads CASRYDTYSGNTIYF. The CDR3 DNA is TGCGCCAGCAGATATGACACCTACTCTGGAAACACCATATATTTT.

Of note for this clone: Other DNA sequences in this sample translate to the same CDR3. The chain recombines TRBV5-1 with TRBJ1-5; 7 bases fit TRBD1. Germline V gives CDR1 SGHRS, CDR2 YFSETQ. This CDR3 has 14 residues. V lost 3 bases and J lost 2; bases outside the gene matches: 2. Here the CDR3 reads CASSSTGGNQPQHF. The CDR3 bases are TGCGCCAGCAGCTCCACAGGGGGCAATCAGCCCCAGCATTTT.

CDR3 DNA: TGCGCCAGCAGCGAAAAGTCGGACACTCGCTATGGCTACACCTTC. Amino acid sequence: CASSEKSDTRYGYTF. The gene calls are TRBV5-1 and TRBJ1-2; tentatively, D is TRBD1 (5 bases). This CDR3 is 15 amino acids long. The V gene's germline CDR1 is SGHRS and CDR2 YFSETQ. Trimming shortened V by 4 bases and J by 4 bases, and 17 bases separated the two germline ends.

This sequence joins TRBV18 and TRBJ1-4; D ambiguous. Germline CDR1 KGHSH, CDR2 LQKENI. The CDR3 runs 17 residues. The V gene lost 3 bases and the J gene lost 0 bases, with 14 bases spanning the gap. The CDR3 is CASSPDTVVATNEKLFF. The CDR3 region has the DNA TGTGCCAGCTCACCCGATACGGTAGTTGCAACTAATGAAAAACTGTTTTTT.

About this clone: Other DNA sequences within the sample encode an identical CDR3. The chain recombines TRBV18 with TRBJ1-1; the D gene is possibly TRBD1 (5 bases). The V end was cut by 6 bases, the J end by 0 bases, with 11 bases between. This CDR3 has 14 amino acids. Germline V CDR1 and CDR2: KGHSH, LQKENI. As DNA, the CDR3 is TGTGCCAGCTCCCCTGACAGAGTGAACACTGAAGCTTTCTTT. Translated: CASSPDRVNTEAFF.

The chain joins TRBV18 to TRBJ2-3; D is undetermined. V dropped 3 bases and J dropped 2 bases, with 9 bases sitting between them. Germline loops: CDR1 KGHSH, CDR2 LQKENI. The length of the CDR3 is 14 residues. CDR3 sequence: CASSPNDFTDTQYF. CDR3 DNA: TGTGCCAGCTCACCCAATGACTTCACAGATACGCAGTATTTT.

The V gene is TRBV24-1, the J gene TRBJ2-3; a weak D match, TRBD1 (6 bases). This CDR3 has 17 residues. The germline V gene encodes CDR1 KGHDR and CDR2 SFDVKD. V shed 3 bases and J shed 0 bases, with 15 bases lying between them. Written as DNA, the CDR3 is TGTGCCACCAGTGATCCCAACAGGGTCACTAGCACAGATACGCAGTATTTT. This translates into CATSDPNRVTSTDTQYF.

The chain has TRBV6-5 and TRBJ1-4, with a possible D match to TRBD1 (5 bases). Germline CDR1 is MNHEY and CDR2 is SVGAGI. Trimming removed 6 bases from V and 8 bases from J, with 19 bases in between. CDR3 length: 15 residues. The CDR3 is CASSGWGEGAEKLFF. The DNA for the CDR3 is TGTGCCAGCAGCGGATGGGGGGAAGGGGCCGAAAAACTGTTTTTT.

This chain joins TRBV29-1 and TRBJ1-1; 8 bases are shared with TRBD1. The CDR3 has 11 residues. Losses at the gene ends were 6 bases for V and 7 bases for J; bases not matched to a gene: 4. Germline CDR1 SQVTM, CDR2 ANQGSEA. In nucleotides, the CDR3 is TGCAGCGTAGACAGGGGCGGTGAAGCTTTCTTT. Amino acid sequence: CSVDRGGEAFF.

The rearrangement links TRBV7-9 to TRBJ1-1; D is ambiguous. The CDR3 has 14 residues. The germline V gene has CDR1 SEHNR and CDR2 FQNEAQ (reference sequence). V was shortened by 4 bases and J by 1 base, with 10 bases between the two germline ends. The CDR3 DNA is TGTGCCAGCAGCTCCACGAACACGAACACTGAAGCTTTCTTT. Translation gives CASSSTNTNTEAFF.

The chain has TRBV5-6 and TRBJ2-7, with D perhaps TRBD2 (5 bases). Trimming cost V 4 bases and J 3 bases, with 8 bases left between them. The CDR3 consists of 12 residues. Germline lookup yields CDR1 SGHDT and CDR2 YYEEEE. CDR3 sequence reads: CASSPRGYEQYF. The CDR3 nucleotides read TGTGCCAGCAGCCCTCGGGGCTACGAGCAGTACTTC.

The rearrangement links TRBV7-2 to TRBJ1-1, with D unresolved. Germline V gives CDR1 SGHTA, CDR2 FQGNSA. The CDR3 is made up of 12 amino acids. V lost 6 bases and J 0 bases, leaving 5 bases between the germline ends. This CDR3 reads CASRYLNTEAFF. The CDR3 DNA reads TGTGCCAGCAGATATCTGAACACTGAAGCTTTCTTT.

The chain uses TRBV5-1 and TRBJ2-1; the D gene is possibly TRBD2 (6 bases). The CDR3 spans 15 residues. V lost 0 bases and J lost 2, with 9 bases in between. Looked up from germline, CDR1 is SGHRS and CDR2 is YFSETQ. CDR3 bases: TGCGCCAGCAGCTTGGAGGAGGGCCCCTACAATGAGCAGTTCTTC. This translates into CASSLEEGPYNEQFF.